This TCR beta chain derives from a study of CD8+ T cells in alopecia areata. Study background: For the treated group, dosing was oral tofacitinib at 5 to 10 mg twice daily. Study-wide results and limits: Normal scalp showed lower clonality than lesional scalp, especially alopecia totalis/universalis.

Reverse transcribed after extraction, RNA yielded cDNA as the sequencing template. Only in-frame clones appear in the TCRdb table, and some are missing; sequencing was by immunoSEQ multiplex PCR. In the table there are roughly 250,000 clones, around 67% of which are singletons. CDR3 length equals 16 residues. CDR1 and CDR2 (germline): SQVTM, ANQGSEA. V trimming: 0 bases; J trimming: 4 bases; junction bases outside the gene matches: 7. This clone was found a few times. Its antigen is unknown. Here the sequenced sample was CD4+ T cells sorted from blood, taken at week 0. The genes are TRBV29-1 and TRBJ2-1; 9 nucleotides agree with TRBD2. The receptor's source is a human donor with alopecia areata. CDR3 residues: CSVEDLGRGGYNEQFF. For the CDR3, the DNA is TGCAGCGTTGAAGACTTAGGGCGGGGGGGTTACAATGAGCAGTTCTTC.